This T cell receptor (beta chain) is drawn from a study of blood T cell repertoires in COVID-19. Using immunoSEQ multiplex PCR, the repertoire was profiled, and TCRdb retains in-frame clones only, with some absent. Of 250,000 to 300,000 clones in the sample, over 65% were seen once. CDR3 length equals 15 residues. Losses at the gene ends were 4 bases for V and 5 bases for J; bases not matched to a gene: 9. CDR1 SGHNT and CDR2 YENEEA come from the germline V gene. The receptor's source is a woman of 80 years or more with acute or convalescent COVID-19. The V call is TRBV11-3, the J call TRBJ2-5, with 8 positions matching TRBD2. Sequencing input: peripheral blood. Here the CDR3 reads CASSSGLAGSETQYF. The CDR3 DNA is TGTGCCAGCAGCTCCGGACTAGCCGGATCGGAGACCCAGTACTTC.